This entry describes one T cell receptor (beta chain). Its cognate antigen is unknown. This specimen comes from a study of cytomegalovirus exposure and HLA in healthy donors. General study results and limits: Excluded: some indistinguishable V segments such as TRBV6-2 and TRBV6-3. Evidence from a later analysis indicated that most CMV-associated TCR beta chains looked HLA-restricted.

Germline V lookup: CDR1 KGHSH, CDR2 LQKENI. The CDR3 extends over 18 amino acids. After removal of 0 bases from V and 4 bases from J, the junction contained 12 bases not matched to a gene. Healthy bone marrow donors made up the donor group. Vbeta (60) and Jbeta (13) primers were used in the PCR. Produced via immunoSEQ multiplex PCR; TCRdb's table is partial and in-frame only. The sample carries 250,000 or so clones, around 90% recorded once. The TCR comes from a girl aged 2-10 years in good health and CMV-seronegative. The chain employs TRBV18 and TRBJ1-2; TRBD1 matches 9 bases. The sample was PBMCs. CDR3 sequence (DNA): TGTGCCAGCTCACCACCTGGGTCACAGGGGGCGAATGTCTATGGCTACACCTTC. Amino acid sequence: CASSPPGSQGANVYGYTF.